This entry concerns a single T cell receptor (beta chain). Germline assignment: CDR1 ENHRY and CDR2 SYGVKD. The V and J ends lost 4 bases and 0 bases respectively, with 4 bases between them. The CDR3 consists of 13 residues. Clones were read by immunoSEQ multiplex PCR, and TCRdb kept only the in-frame ones, dropping some. The sample shows over 2 million clones, 92% of them seen only once. The record originates from a study of shared clonotypes between healthy human individuals. Study-level information: Each donor had three CD4 naive, three CD4 memory, two CD8 naive and one CD8 memory plate.

Participating donors were healthy, HIV-negative adults free of recent acute infections or vaccinations. Division of CD4+ cells produced a CD45RA+ naive subset and a CD45RA-negative memory subset. The genes are TRBV10-3 and TRBJ1-3; D remains unclear. The specimen sequenced was naive CD4+ T cells from PBMCs. The subset: CD45RA+ positively selected. The receptor was isolated from a young man in good health. Some clones in this sample may be carry-over from other donors' samples. This CDR3 is CAISASSGNTIYF. CDR3 DNA sequence: TGTGCCATCAGTGCAAGCTCTGGAAACACCATATATTTT.